These 28 T cell receptor beta chains were all obtained from the same sample, sequenced in a study of cytomegalovirus exposure and HLA in healthy donors (dated by TCRdb to the late 2010s). Library construction relied on the immunoSEQ multiplex PCR assay. For the multiplex PCR, a mixture combining 60 forward primers for TCR Vbeta segments and 13 reverse primers for TCR Jbeta segments was used. The immuneACCESS repertoire file appears here via TCRdb, limited to in-frame rearrangements. These files lack a portion of the clones; in checked studies, under half of the deficit traces to unresolved V genes, and the cause of the others is not known. Present in this sample are some 200,000 clones, around 80% of which were seen just once. The biggest ten clones account for around 0.57% of the sample. Sequencing used PBMCs. The source of these receptors is a woman between 35 and 50 years old in good health and CMV-seronegative.

The chain is built from TRBV7-8 and TRBJ1-6; maybe TRBD1 (6 bases). V gave up 8 bases and J gave up 6 bases, with 20 bases separating them. CDR3 length: 16 amino acids. The germline CDR1 and CDR2 sequences are SGHVS and FQNEAQ. The CDR3 DNA reads TGTGCCAGCGATCCCCGGAGGGGGGGGAGTAATTCACCCCTCCACTTT. It specifies CASDPRRGGSNSPLHF.

This chain links TRBV5-1 with TRBJ2-2; 9 bases are a match to TRBD2. The CDR3 runs 16 residues. In germline, CDR1 is SGHRS, CDR2 YFSETQ. The V gene end was trimmed by 0 bases and the J gene end by 6 bases; junction bases not matched to a gene: 6. As DNA, the CDR3 is TGCGCCAGCAGCTTGGAGGTAGCGGGGGCGGCCGGGGAGCTGTTTTTT. It codes for CASSLEVAGAAGELFF. The variable domain in full, with the rest retrieved from reference TRBV5-1 and TRBJ2-2, is KAGVTQTPRYLIKTRGQQVTLSCSPISGHRSVSWYQQTPGQGLQFLFEYFSETQRNKGNFPGRFSGRQFSNSRSEMNVSTLELGDSALYLCASSLEVAGAAGELFFGEGSRLTVL.

The gene calls are TRBV5-1 and TRBJ2-3; 8 bases are shared with TRBD2. CDR1 SGHRS and CDR2 YFSETQ come from the germline V gene. V lost 0 bases to trimming and J lost 0 bases; unmatched junction nucleotides: 9. This CDR3 region has 18 residues. The chain's CDR3 is CASSLAGSGAFSTDTQYF. The CDR3 nucleotides read TGCGCCAGCAGCTTGGCCGGTAGCGGGGCGTTTAGCACAGATACGCAGTATTTT.

This chain joins TRBV4-1 and TRBJ1-1; 7 bases match TRBD1. Trimming removed 4 bases from V and 11 bases from J; junction bases left unmatched: 10. The CDR3 has 13 residues. From germline, CDR1 is MGHRA and CDR2 YSYEKL. CDR3 loop: CASSLQGGREAFF. The CDR3 nucleotides read TGCGCCAGCAGCCTTCAGGGGGGCAGGGAGGCTTTCTTT.

V usage is TRBV7-9 and J usage is TRBJ1-1; no definite D call. Germline V CDR1 and CDR2: SEHNR, FQNEAQ (reference sequence). The CDR3 extends over 15 amino acids. The germline V and J ends were trimmed by 1 base and 1 base, with 10 bases remaining between them. The CDR3 here is CASSLVGSPNTEAFF. DNA of the CDR3: TGTGCCAGCAGCTTAGTGGGCAGTCCGAACACTGAAGCTTTCTTT.

The J gene is TRBJ2-1, the V gene TRBV5-1; perhaps TRBD1 as D (5 bases). V lost 0 bases and J lost 4, with 11 bases in between. The CDR3 is made up of 15 amino acids. CDR1 and CDR2 from the germline V gene are SGHRS and YFSETQ. CDR3: CASSLGGRAYNEQFF. The CDR3 DNA sequence: TGCGCCAGCAGCTTGGGGGGCAGGGCTTACAATGAGCAGTTCTTC. The full variable domain, with the rest looked up from reference TRBV5-1 and TRBJ2-1, is KAGVTQTPRYLIKTRGQQVTLSCSPISGHRSVSWYQQTPGQGLQFLFEYFSETQRNKGNFPGRFSGRQFSNSRSEMNVSTLELGDSALYLCASSLGGRAYNEQFFGPGTRLTVL.

The chain recombines TRBV2 with TRBJ1-4; D not certain. V was trimmed by 6 bases and J by 8 bases, leaving 13 bases between them. Germline CDR1 is SNHLY and CDR2 is FYNNEI. The CDR3 loop spans 13 amino acids. CDR3 nucleotide sequence: TGTGCCAGCAGAACAGCTTTATTCGAAAAACTGTTTTTT. Translated, it gives CASRTALFEKLFF.

The chain joins TRBV6-1 to TRBJ2-7; D possibly corresponds to TRBD2 (5 bases). CDR1 and CDR2 (germline): MNHNS, SASEGT. V lost 10 bases and J 7 bases, leaving 17 bases between the germline ends. This CDR3 has 12 amino acids. DNA for the CDR3: TGTGCCATCCGACTACCCTACCGGGAGCAGTACTTC. The encoded protein is CAIRLPYREQYF.

V usage is TRBV20-1 and J usage is TRBJ2-1; weak D call: TRBD2 (5 bases). Deletions cut 6 bases from V and 7 bases from J, with 10 bases between. CDR1 and CDR2 from the germline V gene are DFQATT and SNEGSKA (reference sequence). The CDR3 is 11 amino acids. CDR3 protein: CSAARGNEQFF. The CDR3 DNA follows: TGCAGTGCCGCCCGGGGAAATGAGCAGTTCTTC.

V usage is TRBV4-2 and J usage is TRBJ2-5; D unresolved. The J call may be faulty, since TRBJ2-7 better matches the DNA end. This CDR3 is built from 12 residues. Per the germline V gene, CDR1 is LGHNA and CDR2 is YNFKEQ. For the CDR3, the DNA is TGTGCCAGCAGCCAAGAGAGGTACGAGCAGTACTTC. Protein: CASSQERYEQYF.

This CDR3 reads CASSLTGGNEKLFF. Here the CDR3 DNA reads TGTGCCAGCAGTCTAACAGGGGGGAATGAAAAACTGTTTTTT. The chain uses TRBV6-1 and TRBJ1-4; 8 bases map to TRBD1. The ends lost 5 bases at V and 5 bases at J; junction bases unmatched: 4. The germline V gene encodes CDR1 MNHNS and CDR2 SASEGT. The CDR3 runs to 14 residues.

The V and J genes are TRBV5-8 and TRBJ1-2; 7 nucleotides match TRBD1. V lost 4 bases to trimming and J lost 3 bases; unmatched junction nucleotides: 9. Germline values: CDR1 SGHTS, CDR2 YDEGEE. The CDR3 spans 15 residues. CDR3 nucleotide sequence: TGTGCCAGCAGCCCGGGACAGAAGATATACTATGGCTACACCTTC. Translating gives CASSPGQKIYYGYTF.

CDR3 region: CASSIDPWDREFSGANVLTF. The CDR3 nucleotides read TGTGCCAGTAGTATAGATCCGTGGGACAGGGAGTTTTCTGGGGCCAACGTCCTGACTTTC. This chain uses TRBV19 with TRBJ2-6, with TRBD1 identical over 9 bases. J gave up 1 base and V 0 bases, and 10 bases lay outside the gene matches. CDR3 length: 20 amino acids. Germline lookup yields CDR1 LNHDA and CDR2 SQIVND (reference sequence).

This sequence joins TRBV14 and TRBJ1-4, with D unresolved. V shed 0 bases and J shed 8 bases, with 22 bases lying between them. CDR3 size: 18 residues. Germline loops: CDR1 SGHDN, CDR2 FVKESK. CDR3 protein: CASSQEGRGTPDQEKLFF. DNA for the CDR3: TGTGCCAGCAGCCAAGAGGGTCGCGGAACTCCCGATCAGGAAAAACTGTTTTTT.

The V gene is TRBV4-1, the J gene TRBJ2-7; 10 nucleotides match TRBD1. In germline, CDR1 is MGHRA, CDR2 YSYEKL. The CDR3 runs 16 residues. The trim removed 0 bases at V and 4 bases at J, leaving 6 bases unmatched. DNA for the CDR3: TGCGCCAGCAGCCAAGATCTCGGACAGGGGGTATACGAGCAGTACTTC. This gives the protein CASSQDLGQGVYEQYF.

This clone occurred a few times. CDR3 DNA sequence: TGTGCCAGCAGCACCGGGACACTGAACACCGGGGAGCTGTTTTTT. This gives the protein CASSTGTLNTGELFF. V usage is TRBV4-2 and J usage is TRBJ2-2; possibly TRBD1 for D (6 bases). Trimming left V 5 bases short and J 1 base short, with 11 bases between. Germline V gives CDR1 LGHNA, CDR2 YNFKEQ. This CDR3 is 15 amino acids long.

This clone occurred a few times. The J gene is TRBJ1-1, the V gene TRBV6-5; TRBD1 matches 7 bases. V shed 2 bases, J shed 6 bases, and the junction held 6 bases outside the gene matches. From germline, CDR1 is MNHEY and CDR2 SVGAGI. This CDR3 has 14 amino acids. CDR3 amino acids: CASSYDRVKAEAFF. As DNA, the CDR3 is TGTGCCAGCAGTTACGACAGGGTAAAGGCTGAAGCTTTCTTT.

J is TRBJ1-5 and V is TRBV2; 7 nucleotides align to TRBD1. Germline lookup yields CDR1 SNHLY and CDR2 FYNNEI. With 1 base clipped from V and 4 bases from J, the junction kept 10 bases outside the gene matches. CDR3 length: 17 residues. CDR3 coding DNA: TGTGCCAGCAGTGAAGAAAGAGGGGGACAGACGAATCAGCCCCAGCATTTT. This sequence encodes CASSEERGGQTNQPQHF.

This chain links TRBV10-3 with TRBJ1-3; D is unclear. In germline, CDR1 is ENHRY, CDR2 SYGVKD. The CDR3 has 15 amino acids. The V gene lost 5 bases and the J gene lost 9 bases, with 20 bases spanning the gap. The CDR3 coding sequence is TGTGCCATCAGTAATAGCCCCTCCGTCGGAGGCACCATATATTTT. This sequence encodes CAISNSPSVGGTIYF.

Only one count was recorded for this clone. The CDR3: CATSRETKNTEAFF. In DNA form, the CDR3 reads TGTGCCACCAGCAGAGAGACAAAGAACACTGAAGCTTTCTTT. This chain uses TRBV15 with TRBJ1-1; no definite D call. Trimming took off 0 bases at V and 1 base at J, with 6 bases between the two ends. The CDR3 loop spans 14 amino acids. Germline V lookup: CDR1 LNHNV, CDR2 YYDKDF (reference sequence).

The V call is TRBV18, the J call TRBJ1-2; D may be TRBD1 (6 bases). Trimming took 6 bases from V and 8 from J, leaving 10 bases between them. The CDR3 runs to 11 residues. Germline lookup yields CDR1 KGHSH and CDR2 LQKENI. CDR3 DNA sequence: TGTGCCAGCTCTCAGGGGTACGGCTACACCTTC. Translated, it gives CASSQGYGYTF.

The chain recombines TRBV11-2 with TRBJ1-6; D is possibly TRBD1 (5 bases). The CDR3 has 16 residues. Trimming pared 4 bases from V and 8 bases from J, leaving 18 bases between. From germline, CDR1 is SGHAT and CDR2 FQNNGV. The CDR3 bases are TGTGCCAGCAGCTCCCAGATTTCCCCCAGGGATTCACCCCTCCACTTT. Protein sequence: CASSSQISPRDSPLHF.

This clone has a single count. The chain couples TRBV11-2 to TRBJ1-2, with D possibly matching TRBD1 (6 bases). The CDR3 has 15 residues. V lost 4 bases and J 0 bases, leaving 12 bases between the germline ends. Germline CDR1 and CDR2: SGHAT and FQNNGV. The CDR3 here is CASSSINRANYGYTF. As DNA, the CDR3 is TGTGCCAGCAGCTCAATTAACAGGGCTAACTATGGCTACACCTTC.

The chain couples TRBV4-2 to TRBJ1-3; 9 bases agree with TRBD1. V shed 2 bases, J shed 0 bases, and the junction held 20 bases outside the gene matches. This CDR3 comprises 22 residues. Germline CDR1 is LGHNA and CDR2 is YNFKEQ. As DNA, the CDR3 is TGTGCCAGCAGCCAATATCCCGGGACAGGGCAAACTTCACGCTACTCTGGAAACACCATATATTTT. Translated, it gives CASSQYPGTGQTSRYSGNTIYF.

A word on this clone: Other DNA sequences from this sample encode an identical CDR3 as well. The chain's CDR3 is CASSPGGNTEAFF. The CDR3 coding sequence is TGTGCCAGCAGTCCCGGGGGGAACACTGAAGCTTTCTTT. The chain links TRBV7-3 to TRBJ1-1; perhaps TRBD1 as D (5 bases). V lost 6 bases, J lost 1 base, and 9 bases lay in between. Germline CDR1 SGHTA, CDR2 FQGTGA. The length of the CDR3 is 13 residues.

The chain combines TRBV4-1 with TRBJ1-2, with D maybe TRBD1 (5 bases). From germline, CDR1 is MGHRA and CDR2 YSYEKL. Trimming removed 1 base at V and 7 bases at J, with 16 bases between. The CDR3 runs 15 residues. As DNA, the CDR3 is TGCGCCAGCAGCCAAGGTGGGACTTTATGGGGTGGCTACACCTTC. It is translated as CASSQGGTLWGGYTF.

This chain links TRBV5-6 with TRBJ1-5, with D uncertain. The CDR3 loop spans 14 amino acids. V lost 1 base to trimming and J lost 4 bases, with 9 bases between them. Germline V gives CDR1 SGHDT, CDR2 YYEEEE. The chain's CDR3 is CASSLLSGNQPQHF. The CDR3 DNA sequence: TGTGCCAGCAGCTTGTTGTCAGGTAATCAGCCCCAGCATTTT.

This clone was found a few times. The gene calls are TRBV7-2 and TRBJ2-3; possible D gene TRBD2, 6 bases. Trimming shortened V by 6 bases and J by 2 bases, and 12 bases separated the two germline ends. The germline gives CDR1 SGHTA, CDR2 FQGNSA. CDR3 length: 14 residues. CDR3 sequence: CASSLGLFTDTQYF. CDR3 coding DNA: TGTGCCAGCAGTTTGGGACTTTTCACAGATACGCAGTATTTT.